This T cell receptor (beta chain) emerged from a study of identifying expanded T cells in peripheral blood (dated by TCRdb to about 2019). Study-wide context: Technical replicates were generated by sequencing separate aliquots of the same genomic DNA pool, and four replicates were compared pairwise. Results and caveats for the whole study, not just this receptor: Between technical replicates the binomial model flagged roughly 1.2 differentially abundant clones, whereas over about 2 weeks the binomial model flagged about 15 and over about four weeks 19 to 20. In all healthy donors, the variance in clone template counts between samples taken around 2 weeks apart rose significantly as total template count increased. It was expected by the authors that biological variance in healthy repertoires might increase further over much longer intervals, such as months to years. Across all healthy-donor time intervals, the beta-binomial model significantly cut both the number of clones called differentially abundant and the false-positive rate.

This clone occurred once. What this receptor recognizes is not known. Qualities for individual bases were not recorded, and no much larger clone is one base off. CDR1 and CDR2 (MGHRA, YSYEKL) derive from the germline V gene. Trimming leaves V shorter by 2 bases and J shorter by 4 bases, with the junction holding 10 bases beyond the gene matches. The CDR3 measures 20 amino acids from cysteine to phenylalanine. Left in the record is the CDR3 DNA by itself, 60 bases read in frame from the first base. No immune events, such as infections, were documented for the healthy donors during the collection period. Blood repertoires from healthy donors were used as a training cohort for calibrating time-dependent variance in a beta-binomial model of differential abundance of T-cell clones. The training cohort was composed of 10 or so healthy donors, 3 female and 7 male. An age range of about 29 to 65 years, with an average of around 44 years, was recorded for the donors. Whole blood, obtained from a commercial supplier, was collected from each healthy donor at three time points spaced about 2 weeks apart. For immunosequencing, genomic DNA was extracted from whole blood that had not been sorted.

TCRbeta CDR3 regions were profiled by bias-controlled multiplex PCR amplification of genomic DNA with the immunoSEQ Assay. As for the original processing: The absolute abundance of each unique TCRbeta CDR3 region was quantified after sequences were collapsed and filtered. Two models were used to test differential abundance: a binomial model (Fisher-equivalent) and a beta-binomial model that adds time-dependent variance fitted from healthy donors. Clones with fewer than 5 combined templates were removed, and differential abundance was called for clones with a Benjamini-Hochberg FDR below 0.01. The form v = (b*log(k)+a)^2 was used to model beta-binomial variance as a function of total template count across the two samples. The table comes from immuneACCESS by way of TCRdb, which keeps in-frame sequences with V and J called. Part of the clones is missing from these tables; in studies checked, under half for an unresolved V gene and the rest for unknown reasons. The D gene and trimming were derived from the DNA, and the V and J assignments and clone size from that table. For this sample the table gives tens of thousands of clones, of which approximately 89% were detected only once. The ten largest account for roughly 4% of the sample.

The chain couples TRBV4-1 to TRBJ2-6; 14 bases in the junction line up with TRBD2. The sequencing input was blood. The clonotype was recovered from a person aged 18-70 years in good health. The sequence in DNA is TGCGCCAGCAGCCAAAGGGCGACTAGCGGGAGGGCGGCGGGGGCCAACGTCCTGACTTTC. Its product reads: CASSQRATSGRAAGANVLTF.